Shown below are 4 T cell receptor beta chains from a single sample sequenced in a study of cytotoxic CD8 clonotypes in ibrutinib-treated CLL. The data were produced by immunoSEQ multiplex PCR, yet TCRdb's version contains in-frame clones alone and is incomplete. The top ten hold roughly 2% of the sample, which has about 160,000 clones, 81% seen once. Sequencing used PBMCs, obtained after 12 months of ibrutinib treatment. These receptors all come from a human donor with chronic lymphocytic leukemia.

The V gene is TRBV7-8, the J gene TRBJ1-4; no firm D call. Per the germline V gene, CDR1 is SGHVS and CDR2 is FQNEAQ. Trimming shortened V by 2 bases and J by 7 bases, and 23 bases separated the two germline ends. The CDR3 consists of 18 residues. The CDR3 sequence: CASSLLLGLVENSEKLFF. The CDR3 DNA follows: TGTGCCAGCAGCTTACTACTTGGCTTGGTGGAGAATAGTGAAAAACTGTTTTTT.

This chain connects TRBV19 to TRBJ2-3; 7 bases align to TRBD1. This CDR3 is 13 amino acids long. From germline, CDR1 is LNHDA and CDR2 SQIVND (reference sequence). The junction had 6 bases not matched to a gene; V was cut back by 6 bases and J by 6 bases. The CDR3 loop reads CASRPTGVDTQYF. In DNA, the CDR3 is TGTGCCAGTAGACCAACAGGGGTTGATACGCAGTATTTT.

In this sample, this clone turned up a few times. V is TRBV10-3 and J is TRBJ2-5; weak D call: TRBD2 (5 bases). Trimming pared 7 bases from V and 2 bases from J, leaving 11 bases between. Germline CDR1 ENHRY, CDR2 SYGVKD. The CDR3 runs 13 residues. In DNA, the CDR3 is TGTGCCATCAAAGGACTGTATCAAGAGACCCAGTACTTC. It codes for CAIKGLYQETQYF.

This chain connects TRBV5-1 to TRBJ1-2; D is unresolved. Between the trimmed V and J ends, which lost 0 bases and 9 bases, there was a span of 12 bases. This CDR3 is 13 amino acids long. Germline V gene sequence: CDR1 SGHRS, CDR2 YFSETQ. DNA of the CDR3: TGCGCCAGCAGCTTGGTTACCCGCCGAAGCTACACCTTC. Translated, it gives CASSLVTRRSYTF.